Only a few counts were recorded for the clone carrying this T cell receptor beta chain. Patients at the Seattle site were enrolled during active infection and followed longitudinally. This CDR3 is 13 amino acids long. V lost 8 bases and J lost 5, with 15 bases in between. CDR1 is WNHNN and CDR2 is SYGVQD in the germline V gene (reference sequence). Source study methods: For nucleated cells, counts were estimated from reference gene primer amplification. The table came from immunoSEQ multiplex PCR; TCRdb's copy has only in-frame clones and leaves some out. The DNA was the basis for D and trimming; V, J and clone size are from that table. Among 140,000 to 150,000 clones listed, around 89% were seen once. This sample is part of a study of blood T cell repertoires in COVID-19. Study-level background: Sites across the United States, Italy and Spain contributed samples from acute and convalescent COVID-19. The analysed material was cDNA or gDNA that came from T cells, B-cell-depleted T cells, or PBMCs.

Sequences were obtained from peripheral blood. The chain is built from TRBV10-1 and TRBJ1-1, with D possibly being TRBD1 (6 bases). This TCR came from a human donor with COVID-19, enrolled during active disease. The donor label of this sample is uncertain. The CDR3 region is CASSPGGETEAFF. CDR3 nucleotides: TGCGCCAGCTCCCCGGGGGGCGAGACTGAAGCTTTCTTT.